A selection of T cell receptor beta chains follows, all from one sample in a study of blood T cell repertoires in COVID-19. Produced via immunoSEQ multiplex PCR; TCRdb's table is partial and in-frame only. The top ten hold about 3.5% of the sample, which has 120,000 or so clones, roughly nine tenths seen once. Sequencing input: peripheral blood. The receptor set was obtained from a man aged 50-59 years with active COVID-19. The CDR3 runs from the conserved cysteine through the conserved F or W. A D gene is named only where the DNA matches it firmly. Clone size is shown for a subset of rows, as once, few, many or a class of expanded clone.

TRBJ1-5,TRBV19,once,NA,TGTGCCAGTAGGGCAGGGCTCACTTATAGCAATCAGCCCCAGCATTTT,CASRAGLTYSNQPQHF
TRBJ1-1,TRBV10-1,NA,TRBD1,TGCGCCAGCAGTGAGTCGGGGGACAGGGATACTGAAGCTTTCTTT,CASSESGDRDTEAFF
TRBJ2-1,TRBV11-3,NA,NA,TGTGCCAGCAGCTTAGATCTGGGCAACTACAATGAGCAGTTCTTC,CASSLDLGNYNEQFF
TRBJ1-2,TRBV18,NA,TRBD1,TGTGCCAGCTCACCGAGGCAGGGGGCGTTCAACTATGGCTACACCTTC,CASSPRQGAFNYGYTF
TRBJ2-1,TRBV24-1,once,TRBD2,TGTGCCACCAGTGATTTGGGACGGACTAGCGGGAGGAGCAATGAGCAGTTCTTC,CATSDLGRTSGRSNEQFF
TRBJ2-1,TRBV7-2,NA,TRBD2,TGTGCCAGCAGCCCCCAGGGCGGGGGCTACAATGAGCAGTTCTTC,CASSPQGGGYNEQFF
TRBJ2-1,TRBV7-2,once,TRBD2,TGTGCCAGCAGCTTGGCGGGAGGGAACAATGAGCAGTTCTTC,CASSLAGGNNEQFF
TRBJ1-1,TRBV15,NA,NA,TGTGCCACCAGCAGAGTCGGCCCTCTCTCCGGGAGTCAAGCTTTCTTT,CATSRVGPLSGSQAFF
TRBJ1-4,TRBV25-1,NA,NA,TGTGCCAGCAGGCGGGGGAACGGGGAAAAACTGTTTTTT,CASRRGNGEKLFF
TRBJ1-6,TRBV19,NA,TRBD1,TGTGCCAGTAGTCCAACTCAGGGGGCGAATTCACCCCTCCACTTT,CASSPTQGANSPLHF
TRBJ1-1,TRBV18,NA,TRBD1,TGTGCCAGCTCTTCGGACAGGGTGAACACTGAAGCTTTCTTT,CASSSDRVNTEAFF
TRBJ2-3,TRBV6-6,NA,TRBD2,TGTGCCAGCAGCCTTACTAGCGGACGCACAGATACGCAGTATTTT,CASSLTSGRTDTQYF
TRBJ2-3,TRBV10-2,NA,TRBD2,TGCGCCAGCAGTGAGTTTAGTTTAGCGGGGGGCTCAGATACGCAGTATTTT,CASSEFSLAGGSDTQYF
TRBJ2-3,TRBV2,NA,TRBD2,TGTGCCAGCGAAAGGCAGGGTAGCGGGAGTTACGATACGCAGTATTTT,CASERQGSGSYDTQYF
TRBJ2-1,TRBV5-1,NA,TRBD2,TGCGCCAGCAGGTCCGCCGGGACTAGAGGATACAATGAGCAGTTCTTC,CASRSAGTRGYNEQFF
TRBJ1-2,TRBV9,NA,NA,TGTGCCAGCAGCGTAGCGGTTGGTTATGGCTACACCTTC,CASSVAVGYGYTF
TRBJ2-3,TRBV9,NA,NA,TGTGCCAGCAGCGCCCATGTTCCAGATACGCAGTATTTT,CASSAHVPDTQYF
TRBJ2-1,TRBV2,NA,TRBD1,TGTGCCAGCGGGACAGGGATAGGCCCCTACAATGAGCAGTTCTTC,CASGTGIGPYNEQFF
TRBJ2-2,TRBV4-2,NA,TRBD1,TGTGCCAGCAGCCAAGATATGAGACAGGGTGGAACCGGGGAGCTGTTTTTT,CASSQDMRQGGTGELFF
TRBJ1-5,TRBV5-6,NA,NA,TGTGCCAGCAGCCGCCCAGGGGGCAATCAGCCCCAGCATTTT,CASSRPGGNQPQHF
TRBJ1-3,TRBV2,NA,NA,TGTGCCAGCTCGGCGGGCTACTCTGGAAACACCATATATTTT,CASSAGYSGNTIYF
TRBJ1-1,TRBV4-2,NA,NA,TGTGCCAGCAGCCAAGAGCGCACTGAAGCTTTCTTT,CASSQERTEAFF
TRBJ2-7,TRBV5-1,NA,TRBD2,TGCGCCAGCAGCTCCTCCGGGACTAGCTACCTAGAGCAGTACTTC,CASSSSGTSYLEQYF
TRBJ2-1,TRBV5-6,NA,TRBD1,TGTGCCAGCAGCCACGGACAGGGGGCGAGGTCCTACAATGAGCAGTTCTTC,CASSHGQGARSYNEQFF
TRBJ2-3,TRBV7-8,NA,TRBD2,TGTGCCAGCAGAAAACTAGCGGCCACTAGCACAGATACGCAGTATTTT,CASRKLAATSTDTQYF
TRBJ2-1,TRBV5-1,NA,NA,TGCGCCAGCAGCTTGGAGTCGGTCGGTGAGCAGTTCTTC,CASSLESVGEQFF
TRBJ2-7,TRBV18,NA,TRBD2,TGTGCCAGCTCACCGAGGAGCGCTAGCGGGGGCACCTACGAGCAGTACTTC,CASSPRSASGGTYEQYF
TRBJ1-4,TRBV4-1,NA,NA,TGCGCCAGCAGCCCGTATGCAGGGGTGGGTGAAAAACTGTTTTTT,CASSPYAGVGEKLFF